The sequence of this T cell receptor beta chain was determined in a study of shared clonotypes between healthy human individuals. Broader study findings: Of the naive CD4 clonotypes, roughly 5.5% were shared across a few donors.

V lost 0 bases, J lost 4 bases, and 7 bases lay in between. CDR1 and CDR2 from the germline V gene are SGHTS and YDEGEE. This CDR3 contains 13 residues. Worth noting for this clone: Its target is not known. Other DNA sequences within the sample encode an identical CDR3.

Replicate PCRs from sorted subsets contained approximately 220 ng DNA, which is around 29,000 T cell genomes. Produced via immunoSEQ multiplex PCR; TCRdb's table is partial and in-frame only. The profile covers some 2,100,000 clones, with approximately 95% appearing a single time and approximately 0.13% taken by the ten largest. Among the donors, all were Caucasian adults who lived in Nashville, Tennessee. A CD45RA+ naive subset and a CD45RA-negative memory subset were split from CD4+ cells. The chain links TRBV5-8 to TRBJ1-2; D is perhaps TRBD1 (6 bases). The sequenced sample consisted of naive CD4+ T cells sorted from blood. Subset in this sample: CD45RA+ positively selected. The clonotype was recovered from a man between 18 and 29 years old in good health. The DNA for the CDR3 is TGTGCCAGCAGCTTGGGCAGGGGCTATGGCTACACCTTC. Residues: CASSLGRGYGYTF.